This T cell receptor (beta chain) was found in a study of blood T cell repertoires in COVID-19. As for the study in general: Collection of acute and convalescent COVID-19 samples took place in the United States, Italy and Spain. Sample material is recorded as cDNA or gDNA derived from T cells, B-cell-depleted T cells, or PBMCs.

Trimming took off 3 bases at V and 8 bases at J, with 10 bases between the two ends. The CDR3 loop spans 13 amino acids. Looked up from germline, CDR1 is MNHEY and CDR2 is SMNVEV (reference sequence). Original data processing: Reference gene primer amplification gave nucleated cell count estimates. Profiling relied on immunoSEQ multiplex PCR, and the TCRdb table lists in-frame clones only, not all of them. Clonal size and the V and J genes are those of that table, whereas D and trimming came from the DNA. Of roughly 59,000 clones listed, approximately 79% are singletons. This sequence was found in a human donor in a cohort sampled during active COVID-19. This sequence joins TRBV27 and TRBJ1-4, with D unclear. Sample: peripheral blood. The CDR3 loop reads CASSFRGEEKLFF. Written as DNA, the CDR3 is TGTGCCAGCAGTTTTCGGGGAGAGGAAAAACTGTTTTTT. The entire variable domain, with the rest obtained from reference TRBV27 and TRBJ1-4, is as follows: EAQVTQNPRYLITVTGKKLTVTCSQNMNHEYMSWYRQDPGLGLRQIYYSMNVEVTDKGDVPEGYKVSRKEKRNFPLILESPSPNQTSLYFCASSFRGEEKLFFGSGTQLSVL.